Presented here are 29 T cell receptor beta chains from one specimen sequenced in a study of blood T cells in healthy people across ages. A J-beta primer mix and a sample-barcoded 5' primer were used in a second PCR of roughly 6 to 12 cycles. TCRdb ran MiXCR on the 5' RACE reads and lists one entry per CDR3 protein. Here the sample spans just over 800,000 distinct CDR3 sequences, 55% to 65% being singletons. Sequenced material: blood. Receptors were obtained from a man aged 25-40 years in good health.

This clonotype was observed a handful of times. The rearrangement uses TRBV20-1 and TRBJ1-2; D perhaps matches TRBD1 (5 bases). The CDR3 totals 15 residues. Germline V gene data show CDR1 as DFQATT and CDR2 as SNEGSKA (reference sequence). Trimming stripped 6 bases from V and 1 base from J, with 18 bases between. CDR3 sequence reads: CSAPTGGGFNYGYTF. The CDR3 coding sequence is TGCAGTGCCCCGACCGGGGGGGGTTTTAACTATGGCTACACCTTC.

This clonotype came up a few times. The chain recombines TRBV6-2 or TRBV6-3 with TRBJ2-3, with TRBD1 matching 7 bases. V shed 4 bases, J shed 6 bases, and the junction held 13 bases outside the gene matches. Germline V gene sequence: CDR1 MNHEY, CDR2 SVGEGT. This CDR3 has 16 amino acids. CDR3 amino acids: CASSLRTGVKADTQYF. The CDR3 bases are TGTGCCAGCAGTTTGCGCACAGGGGTAAAGGCTGATACGCAGTATTTT.

This clonotype has a handful of counts. The chain is built from TRBV2 and TRBJ2-2; 9 positions match TRBD1. The CDR3 is made up of 16 amino acids. The J segment lost 4 bases and the V segment lost 6 bases, leaving 9 bases of the junction unmatched. Germline V CDR1 and CDR2: SNHLY, FYNNEI. For the CDR3, the DNA is TGTGCCAGCAGGGACGCCGGGACAGGGTTCACCGGGGAGCTGTTTTTT. Amino acids: CASRDAGTGFTGELFF.

V gene TRBV6-5 combines with J gene TRBJ2-5; D might be TRBD2 (6 bases). Germline loops: CDR1 MNHEY, CDR2 SVGAGI. The germline V and J ends were trimmed by 0 bases and 1 base, with 9 bases remaining between them. This CDR3 comprises 15 residues. Here the CDR3 reads CASSYSRGSQETQYF. The CDR3 nucleotides are TGTGCCAGCAGTTACTCCCGGGGGTCCCAAGAGACCCAGTACTTC.

This chain uses TRBV29-1 with TRBJ2-7, with 10 bases aligning to TRBD1. V was clipped by 8 bases and J by 9 bases; unmatched bases: 16. The length of the CDR3 is 14 residues. Looked up from germline, CDR1 is SQVTM and CDR2 is ANQGSEA. The CDR3: CSPGKGQGIGAQYF. CDR3 DNA sequence: TGCAGCCCGGGAAAGGGACAGGGGATTGGGGCGCAGTACTTC.

V gene TRBV29-1 combines with J gene TRBJ2-5; the D is unclear. This CDR3 comprises 12 residues. V dropped 3 bases and J dropped 5 bases, with 10 bases sitting between them. Germline V gene sequence: CDR1 SQVTM, CDR2 ANQGSEA. DNA of the CDR3: TGCAGCGTTGAGAGTAGCCGGGAGACCCAGTACTTC. It translates to CSVESSRETQYF. Complete variable domain (other parts from reference TRBV29-1 and TRBJ2-5): SAVISQKPSRDICQRGTSLTIQCQVDSQVTMMFWYRQQPGQSLTLIATANQGSEATYESGFVIDKFPISRPNLTFSTLTVSNMSPEDSSIYLCSVESSRETQYFGPGTRLLVL.

The J gene is TRBJ1-5, the V gene TRBV6-1, with 9 bases aligning to TRBD1. V was clipped by 1 base and J by 7 bases; unmatched bases: 5. This CDR3 contains 15 residues. Germline CDR1 MNHNS, CDR2 SASEGT. The CDR3 region has the DNA TGTGCCAGCAGTGAAGGGGACAGGGACGAACAGCCCCAGCATTTT. This gives the protein CASSEGDRDEQPQHF.

This clonotype was seen once. This chain uses TRBV28 with TRBJ2-5; 13 positions agree with TRBD2. CDR1 and CDR2 from the germline V gene are MDHEN and SYDVKM. This CDR3 is built from 16 residues. V shed 5 bases and J 2 bases; nucleotides not matched to a gene: 5. The CDR3 DNA reads as TGTGCCAGCAGTACTCCGGGACTAGCGGGGCAAGAGACCCAGTACTTC. Amino acids: CASSTPGLAGQETQYF.

The chain couples TRBV7-2 to TRBJ2-1; 8 bases agree with TRBD2. The length of the CDR3 is 15 residues. Germline assignment: CDR1 SGHTA and CDR2 FQGNSA. V was clipped by 8 bases and J by 1 base; unmatched bases: 7. The DNA of the CDR3 is TGTGCCAGCTCGGTAGCGGGGCAATCCTACAATGAGCAGTTCTTC. This sequence encodes CASSVAGQSYNEQFF. The complete variable domain, with remaining parts taken from reference TRBV7-2 and TRBJ2-1, reads GAGVSQSPSNKVTEKGKDVELRCDPISGHTALYWYRQSLGQGLEFLIYFQGNSAPDKSGLPSDRFSAERTGGSVSTLTIQRTQQEDSAVYLCASSVAGQSYNEQFFGPGTRLTVL.

The chain carries TRBV27 and TRBJ2-3, with a weak D call TRBD1 (7 bases). CDR1 is MNHEY and CDR2 is SMNVEV in the germline V gene (reference sequence). The CDR3 is 15 amino acids. With 6 bases removed from V and 2 bases from J, the gap between germline ends came to 15 bases. The CDR3 DNA reads TGTGCCAGCAGGGAGACAGGGACTTCCACAGATACGCAGTATTTT. The encoded protein is CASRETGTSTDTQYF.

On this clonotype itself: Given a much more abundant clone one base away, this may be a read error. This rearrangement joins TRBV5-1 to TRBJ2-7, with D perhaps matching TRBD1 (5 bases). Germline CDR1 is SGHRS and CDR2 is YFSETQ. This CDR3 is 12 amino acids long. Written as DNA, the CDR3 is TGCGCCAGCGGCTTGGACAACTACGAGCAGTACTTC. This sequence encodes CASGLDNYEQYF.

The gene calls are TRBV7-3 and TRBJ1-2; D perhaps matches TRBD1 (6 bases). This CDR3 region has 14 residues. V lost 1 base to trimming and J lost 5 bases, with 11 bases between them. Germline V lookup: CDR1 SGHTA, CDR2 FQGTGA. In DNA form, the CDR3 reads TGTGCCAGCAGCTTAAACGCAGGGGAGTATGGCTACACCTTC. This encodes CASSLNAGEYGYTF.

Only a few counts were recorded for this clonotype. V and J are TRBV18 and TRBJ2-3; D unclear. CDR3 length equals 15 residues. Germline V gene sequence: CDR1 KGHSH, CDR2 LQKENI. The V and J ends lost 6 bases and 0 bases respectively, with 13 bases between them. CDR3: CASSPVRTSTDTQYF. CDR3 sequence (DNA): TGTGCCAGCTCCCCGGTGAGAACTAGCACAGATACGCAGTATTTT.

The rearrangement joins TRBV20-1 to TRBJ1-6; D gene ambiguous. The CDR3 totals 15 residues. Looked up from germline, CDR1 is DFQATT and CDR2 is SNEGSKA (reference sequence). Trimming left V 2 bases short and J 9 bases short, with 17 bases between. The CDR3 region is CSARPREVGISPLHF. The DNA for the CDR3 is TGCAGTGCTAGACCCCGGGAAGTAGGGATTTCACCCCTCCACTTT.

The rearrangement joins TRBV6-5 to TRBJ1-5; D perhaps matches TRBD1 (6 bases). This CDR3 is built from 15 residues. The germline V gene encodes CDR1 MNHEY and CDR2 SVGAGI. Trimming shortened V by 5 bases and J by 2 bases, and 13 bases separated the two germline ends. The CDR3 spells CASSRTVRGNQPQHF. The CDR3, as DNA: TGTGCCAGCAGTCGGACAGTGAGGGGCAATCAGCCCCAGCATTTT.

This chain links TRBV3-1 with TRBJ2-5; 12 bases map to TRBD1. CDR3 length: 16 residues. V lost 2 bases to trimming and J lost 4 bases; unmatched junction nucleotides: 5. Germline-derived CDR1 and CDR2 are LGHDT and YNNKEL (reference sequence). This CDR3 is CASSQPGTGGGETQYF. For the CDR3, the DNA is TGTGCCAGCAGCCAACCCGGGACAGGGGGCGGAGAGACCCAGTACTTC.

This clonotype has only a few counts. The V gene is TRBV1, the J gene TRBJ2-5; TRBD2 is the table's D call and was not checked against the DNA. TRBV1 is annotated as a pseudogene. The CDR3 covers 16 residues. In DNA form, the CDR3 reads TGCACCAGCAGCTACCGATCGACTAGCGGGAAAGAGACCCAGTACTTC. This gives the protein CTSSYRSTSGKETQYF.

The chain is built from TRBV14 and TRBJ1-2, with D possibly being TRBD1 (6 bases). This CDR3 has 16 amino acids. Germline V gene data show CDR1 as SGHDN and CDR2 as FVKESK. Trimming left V 4 bases short and J 7 bases short, with 22 bases between. The DNA for the CDR3 is TGTGCCAGCAGCCTGAATTCCGGTCCACAGGGAACTGGCTACACCTTC. This encodes CASSLNSGPQGTGYTF.

V gene TRBV4-2 combines with J gene TRBJ2-6; maybe TRBD2 (5 bases). This CDR3 is built from 14 residues. Germline-derived CDR1 and CDR2 are LGHNA and YNFKEQ. Trimming shortened V by 6 bases and J by 2 bases, and 8 bases separated the two germline ends. Here the CDR3 reads CASRPGAGANVLTF. Written as DNA, the CDR3 is TGTGCCAGCAGGCCCGGGGCTGGGGCCAACGTCCTGACTTTC.

The genes are TRBV6-5 and TRBJ2-4; 7 bases line up with TRBD1. The V segment lost 10 bases and the J segment 2 bases; nucleotides outside the gene matches: 14. This CDR3 comprises 16 residues. The V gene's germline CDR1 is MNHEY and CDR2 SVGAGI. CDR3 nucleotides: TGTGCCACCCAGGACAGGCAGTATGGGACCAAAAACATTCAGTACTTC. Translation gives CATQDRQYGTKNIQYF.

The V call is TRBV27, the J call TRBJ1-4; no clear D. This CDR3 is 13 amino acids long. Trimming cost V 8 bases and J 3 bases, with 10 bases left between them. CDR1 is MNHEY, CDR2 SMNVEV, per germline (reference sequence). CDR3 nucleotides: TGTGCCAGCCAATCGGATCCTAATGAAAAACTGTTTTTT. It specifies CASQSDPNEKLFF.

This sequence joins TRBV7-2 and TRBJ2-1, with 9 bases identical to TRBD2. J was trimmed by 5 bases and V by 8 bases; bases with no gene match: 10. The CDR3 is made up of 15 amino acids. The germline gives CDR1 SGHTA, CDR2 FQGNSA. CDR3 coding DNA: TGTACCAGCGCCGCGGGGGGGCCGTGGAACAATGAGCAGTTCTTC. This encodes CTSAAGGPWNNEQFF.

The V call is TRBV20-1, the J call TRBJ2-5; the match to TRBD2 covers 11 bases. The length of the CDR3 is 15 residues. Trimming removed 6 bases from V and 5 bases from J; junction bases left unmatched: 11. Per the germline V gene, CDR1 is DFQATT and CDR2 is SNEGSKA (reference sequence). This CDR3 is CSAPLAGGLGETQYF. CDR3 sequence (DNA): TGCAGTGCACCTCTAGCGGGGGGCCTCGGGGAGACCCAGTACTTC.

The rearrangement uses TRBV9 and TRBJ1-2; tentative D call: TRBD1 (6 bases). Per the germline V gene, CDR1 is SGDLS and CDR2 is YYNGEE. The CDR3 is 14 amino acids. Trimming left V 0 bases short and J 1 base short, with 7 bases between. The DNA of the CDR3 is TGTGCCAGCAGCGTAGGCAGGGGTAACTATGGCTACACCTTC. Protein sequence: CASSVGRGNYGYTF.

The rearrangement joins TRBV12-3 or TRBV12-4 to TRBJ2-1; D is ambiguous. Trimming removed 6 bases from V and 10 bases from J, with 13 bases in between. The CDR3 totals 12 residues. CDR3 in amino acids: CASSPTAPEQFF. CDR3 nucleotide sequence: TGTGCCAGCAGCCCGACGGCTCCGGAGCAGTTCTTC.

This chain connects TRBV6-6 to TRBJ1-1, with D perhaps matching TRBD1 (6 bases). CDR1 and CDR2 from the germline V gene are MNHNY and SVGAGI (reference sequence). The V end lost 6 bases, the J end lost 0 bases, and 11 bases lay between the germline ends. This CDR3 has 14 residues. CDR3 sequence reads: CASSTTGMNTEAFF. CDR3 sequence (DNA): TGTGCCAGCAGCACAACAGGGATGAACACTGAAGCTTTCTTT.

The chain uses TRBV4-3 and TRBJ2-1; 12 positions match TRBD2. The end of the DNA fits TRBJ2-7 better, so the J call may be wrong. The germline V gene encodes CDR1 LGHNA and CDR2 YSLEER. The CDR3 has 17 residues. This CDR3 is CASSPGGLAGPYNEQYF. Written as DNA, the CDR3 is TGCGCCAGCAGCCCTGGAGGACTAGCGGGGCCGTACAATGAGCAGTACTTC.

This clonotype has more than one count but fewer than ten. The rearrangement links TRBV27 to TRBJ2-1, with D possibly matching TRBD1 (5 bases). Trimming stripped 6 bases from V and 5 bases from J, with 14 bases between. CDR3 size: 14 residues. CDR1 and CDR2 (germline): MNHEY, SMNVEV (reference sequence). As DNA, the CDR3 is TGTGCCAGCAGCCCAATTACCAGGGACAATGAGCAGTTCTTC. It codes for CASSPITRDNEQFF.

This clonotype was detected only a few times. The CDR3 loop reads CASSLGGTGANYGYTF. The CDR3 nucleotides read TGTGCCAGCAGCTTGGGAGGGACAGGGGCTAACTATGGCTACACCTTC. This chain connects TRBV5-6 to TRBJ1-2; 10 nucleotides agree with TRBD1. J lost 0 bases, V lost 0 bases, and 2 bases had no gene match. The CDR3 runs to 16 residues. The germline V gene has CDR1 SGHDT and CDR2 YYEEEE.